The 4 T cell receptor beta chains below were found in one sample sequenced in a study of PD-1 blockade in mismatch repair-deficient tumors (dated by TCRdb to between 2016 and 2019). Library creation used the immunoSEQ multiplex PCR assay. TCRdb mirrors the immuneACCESS table, restricted to in-frame sequences. Some clones are absent from its copies; in checked studies, under half trace to an unresolved V gene, and the reason for the others is unknown. Recorded for this sample are roughly 38,000 clones; approximately 83% of them occurred a single time. Less than 1.3% of the sample is held by the ten biggest clonotypes. The sequencing used PBMCs, collected roughly 40 weeks after starting pembrolizumab. The source is an adult with mismatch repair-deficient cancer.

In DNA, the CDR3 is TGTGCCAGCAGTGAACTAGCGGGAGCCCTCTACAATGAGCAGTTCTTC. Protein sequence: CASSELAGALYNEQFF. The rearrangement uses TRBV6-1 and TRBJ2-1; TRBD2 aligns across 10 bases. The germline CDR1 and CDR2 sequences are MNHNS and SASEGT. The CDR3 contains 16 residues. With 2 bases clipped from V and 3 bases from J, the junction kept 4 bases outside the gene matches.

This sequence joins TRBV27 and TRBJ2-5; TRBD1 agrees at 8 bases. The trim removed 10 bases at V and 1 base at J, leaving 11 bases unmatched. The CDR3 is made up of 15 amino acids. Germline values: CDR1 MNHEY, CDR2 SMNVEV (reference sequence). CDR3 amino acids: CATRPAGGFQETQYF. The CDR3 nucleotides are TGTGCCACCCGACCGGCAGGGGGCTTCCAAGAGACCCAGTACTTC.

The J gene is TRBJ2-1, the V gene TRBV2, with D perhaps TRBD1 (6 bases). There are 15 residues in the CDR3. Germline CDR1 reads SNHLY; CDR2 reads FYNNEI. V was cut by 6 bases and J by 0 bases, with 12 bases left in between. CDR3 in amino acids: CASSSQGSSYNEQFF. In DNA form, the CDR3 reads TGTGCCAGCAGCTCACAGGGCAGCTCCTACAATGAGCAGTTCTTC. The variable domain in full, with the rest retrieved from reference TRBV2 and TRBJ2-1, is EPEVTQTPSHQVTQMGQEVILRCVPISNHLYFYWYRQILGQKVEFLVSFYNNEISEKSEIFDDQFSVERPDGSNFTLKIRSTKLEDSAMYFCASSSQGSSYNEQFFGPGTRLTVL.

The chain couples TRBV11-2 to TRBJ2-7; possibly TRBD2 for D (6 bases). The germline V gene encodes CDR1 SGHAT and CDR2 FQNNGV. V gave up 5 bases and J gave up 2 bases, with 16 bases separating them. CDR3 length equals 15 residues. CDR3 sequence (DNA): TGTGCCAGCAGCCGCCCGGGCGGGGCCACCTACGAGCAGTACTTC. This translates into CASSRPGGATYEQYF. The full variable domain, its missing parts supplied by reference TRBV11-2 and TRBJ2-7, is EAGVAQSPRYKIIEKRQSVAFWCNPISGHATLYWYQQILGQGPKLLIQFQNNGVVDDSQLPKDRFSAERLKGVDSTLKIQPAKLEDSAVYLCASSRPGGATYEQYFGPGTRLTVT.